This entry lists 25 T cell receptor beta chains sequenced from one sample in a study of CD8 T cells in Susac syndrome. An input of about 0.5 to 1 ug of RNA was subjected to reverse transcription using random hexamers. TCRdb reprocessed the immunoSEQ multiplex PCR reads with MiXCR, giving one entry per CDR3 protein. The sample shows some 80,000 distinct CDR3 sequences, 94% of them seen only once. The sequenced sample consisted of CD8+ T cells from PBMCs. The receptor set was obtained from a human donor in good health.

The sample holds one count of this clonotype. CDR3 amino acids: CASSLETPETQYF. CDR3 bases: TGTGCCAGCAGCTTGGAGACGCCCGAGACCCAGTACTTC. The V gene is TRBV7-2, the J gene TRBJ2-5; D ambiguous. This CDR3 is built from 13 residues. Trimming took 3 bases from V and 5 from J, leaving 10 bases between them. The germline V gene has CDR1 SGHTA and CDR2 FQGNSA.

CDR3 protein: CAAKGYEQYF. In DNA form, the CDR3 reads TGTGCCGCGAAAGGCTACGAGCAGTACTTC. This rearrangement joins TRBV2 to TRBJ2-7; D is unclear. Germline CDR1 and CDR2: SNHLY and FYNNEI. V lost 11 bases to trimming and J lost 3 bases, with 8 bases between them. The CDR3 loop spans 10 amino acids.

V is TRBV7-9 and J is TRBJ2-7, with TRBD1 matching over 7 bases. Germline V gene sequence: CDR1 SEHNR, CDR2 FQNEAQ (reference sequence). V lost 5 bases to trimming and J lost 2 bases; unmatched junction nucleotides: 9. This CDR3 has 15 amino acids. The CDR3 DNA is TGTGCCAGCAGCGAGGACCGGGACAGAGCCTACGAGCAGTACGTC. The encoded protein is CASSEDRDRAYEQYV.

The V call is TRBV7-9, the J call TRBJ1-2; D is uncertain. V dropped 0 bases and J dropped 6 bases, with 8 bases sitting between them. The CDR3 contains 13 residues. Germline lookup yields CDR1 SEHNR and CDR2 FQNEAQ (reference sequence). CDR3 nucleotide sequence: TGTGCCAGCAGCTTAGCCAGGCAACATGGCTACACCTTC. This codes for CASSLARQHGYTF.

The chain employs TRBV19 and TRBJ2-5, with D unresolved. The germline V gene has CDR1 LNHDA and CDR2 SQIVND (reference sequence). CDR3 size: 12 residues. Trimming shortened V by 4 bases and J by 1 base, and 4 bases separated the two germline ends. CDR3 bases: TGTGCCAGTAGTACCGGCCAAGAGACCCAGTACTTC. Translating gives CASSTGQETQYF. The whole variable domain, remainder taken from reference TRBV19 and TRBJ2-5, is DGGITQSPKYLFRKEGQNVTLSCEQNLNHDAMYWYRQDPGQGLRLIYYSQIVNDFQKGDIAEGYSVSREKKESFPLTVTSAQKNPTAFYLCASSTGQETQYFGPGTRLLVL.

The V call is TRBV27, the J call TRBJ2-2; D not certain. Trimming left V 3 bases short and J 2 bases short, with 7 bases between. Looked up from germline, CDR1 is MNHEY and CDR2 is SMNVEV (reference sequence). This CDR3 region has 14 residues. This CDR3 reads CASSFQINTGELFF. CDR3 in DNA: TGTGCCAGCAGTTTCCAAATTAACACCGGGGAGCTGTTTTTT.

The chain joins TRBV21-1 to TRBJ1-2; the table gives TRBD1 as D, unverified against the DNA. TRBV21-1 is designated a pseudogene. CDR3 length equals 16 residues. The CDR3 nucleotides are TGTGCCAGCAGCAAACCTCGGGGGGGAAGGGACTATGGCTACACCTTC. It encodes CASSKPRGGRDYGYTF.

The V call is TRBV5-6, the J call TRBJ1-1; D is undetermined. This CDR3 comprises 15 residues. CDR1 and CDR2 from the germline V gene are SGHDT and YYEEEE. V was pared by 0 bases and J by 0 bases, with 9 bases between. The CDR3, as DNA: TGTGCCAGCAGCTTGGTCATTGAGTTGAACACTGAAGCTTTCTTT. Translating it yields CASSLVIELNTEAFF.

The chain recombines TRBV3-1 with TRBJ2-7; D tentatively fits TRBD1 or TRBD2 (5 bases each). Germline V gives CDR1 LGHDT, CDR2 YNNKEL (reference sequence). The CDR3 covers 15 residues. With 0 bases removed from V and 0 bases from J, the gap between germline ends came to 9 bases. The CDR3 loop is CASSQEGGGSYEQYF. The DNA for the CDR3 is TGTGCCAGCAGCCAAGAGGGTGGGGGCTCCTACGAGCAGTACTTC.

The rearrangement links TRBV29-1 to TRBJ1-3; D may be TRBD1 (6 bases). CDR1 is SQVTM, CDR2 ANQGSEA, per germline. Trimming removed 4 bases at V and 0 bases at J, with 13 bases between. The CDR3 has 15 residues. In DNA, the CDR3 is TGCAGCGTTGTGGGACACCCGAGCTCTGGAAACACCATATATTTT. This encodes CSVVGHPSSGNTIYF.

This sequence joins TRBV4-1 and TRBJ2-1; 9 bases are shared with TRBD1. The length of the CDR3 is 15 residues. CDR1 is MGHRA, CDR2 YSYEKL, per germline. V lost 2 bases to trimming and J lost 3 bases; unmatched junction nucleotides: 2. Written as DNA, the CDR3 is TGCGCCAGCAGCCAATGGGGACAGGGCTACAATGAGCAGTTCTTC. Its protein is CASSQWGQGYNEQFF.

The chain joins TRBV29-1 to TRBJ1-2; possible D gene TRBD1, 6 bases. Trimming shortened V by 0 bases and J by 5 bases, and 7 bases separated the two germline ends. This CDR3 is built from 12 residues. The V gene's germline CDR1 is SQVTM and CDR2 ANQGSEA. For the CDR3, the DNA is TGCAGCGTTGAAGACAGGGGATATGGCTACACCTTC. Residues: CSVEDRGYGYTF.

The chain employs TRBV6-4 and TRBJ2-3; 11 bases align to TRBD2. Germline CDR1 and CDR2: MRHNA and SNTAGT. The junction had 6 bases not matched to a gene; V was cut back by 7 bases and J by 3 bases. The CDR3 is 15 residues long. The chain's CDR3 is CASTPLAGGTDTQYF. In nucleotides, the CDR3 is TGTGCCAGCACCCCGCTAGCGGGAGGAACAGATACGCAGTATTTT.

The chain is built from TRBV6-4 and TRBJ2-1; 10 bases align to TRBD2. Germline CDR1 reads MRHNA; CDR2 reads SNTAGT. The CDR3 sequence is 14 residues long. The ends lost 4 bases at V and 9 bases at J; junction bases unmatched: 6. The CDR3 nucleotides are TGTGCCAGCAGTGGCCTAGCGGGAGATAGTGAGCAGTTCTTC. This sequence encodes CASSGLAGDSEQFF.

The chain is built from TRBV20-1 and TRBJ2-6; D is ambiguous. Germline V lookup: CDR1 DFQATT, CDR2 SNEGSKA (reference sequence). V dropped 3 bases and J dropped 1 base, with 16 bases sitting between them. This CDR3 region has 17 residues. The DNA for the CDR3 is TGCAGTGCTAGTGTGGGAAGGTGGGATTCTGGGGCCAACGTCCTGACTTTC. The encoded protein is CSASVGRWDSGANVLTF.

CDR3 sequence: CATSDGNQPQHF. CDR3 nucleotides: TGTGCCACCAGTGATGGAAATCAGCCCCAGCATTTT. This chain connects TRBV24-1 to TRBJ1-5; the D is unclear. Trimming stripped 3 bases from V and 4 bases from J, with 3 bases between. The CDR3 is 12 residues long. Germline CDR1 is KGHDR and CDR2 is SFDVKD.

This chain connects TRBV5-1 to TRBJ1-3, with D uncertain. Trimming cost V 4 bases and J 4 bases, with 6 bases left between them. This CDR3 has 12 residues. The germline CDR1 and CDR2 sequences are SGHRS and YFSETQ. CDR3 sequence: CASSPSGNTIYF. The DNA of the CDR3 is TGCGCCAGCAGCCCCTCAGGAAACACCATATATTTT. The complete variable domain, with remaining parts taken from reference TRBV5-1 and TRBJ1-3, reads KAGVTQTPRYLIKTRGQQVTLSCSPISGHRSVSWYQQTPGQGLQFLFEYFSETQRNKGNFPGRFSGRQFSNSRSEMNVSTLELGDSALYLCASSPSGNTIYFGEGSWLTVV.

The gene calls are TRBV3-1 and TRBJ1-5; the D is unclear. CDR3 size: 15 residues. Trimming pared 0 bases from V and 7 bases from J, leaving 13 bases between. Looked up from germline, CDR1 is LGHDT and CDR2 is YNNKEL (reference sequence). The CDR3 sequence is CASSQDTSMGQPQHF. The CDR3 region has the DNA TGTGCCAGCAGCCAAGATACATCCATGGGACAGCCCCAGCATTTT.

This chain joins TRBV6-2 or TRBV6-3 and TRBJ1-4; D is uncertain. Germline CDR1 reads MNHEY; CDR2 reads SVGEGT. This CDR3 region has 11 residues. V was shortened by 6 bases and J by 7 bases, with 6 bases between the two germline ends. CDR3 sequence (DNA): TGTGCCAGCAGAAATCCTGAAAAACTGTTTTTT. It specifies CASRNPEKLFF.

The rearrangement links TRBV3-1 to TRBJ2-7, with D perhaps TRBD2 (5 bases). Germline V gives CDR1 LGHDT, CDR2 YNNKEL (reference sequence). The ends were cut back, 8 bases at V and 5 bases at J, with 19 bases in the middle. This CDR3 region has 14 residues. The chain's CDR3 is CASSQASNAHEQYF. The CDR3 bases are TGTGCCAGCTCCCAGGCTAGCAACGCCCACGAGCAGTACTTC.

The rearrangement uses TRBV5-1 and TRBJ2-1; 9 nucleotides match TRBD1. The V gene end was trimmed by 5 bases and the J gene end by 12 bases; junction bases not matched to a gene: 12. Germline V gene sequence: CDR1 SGHRS, CDR2 YFSETQ. This CDR3 contains 14 residues. CDR3 in DNA: TGCGCCAGCAGTATCGGGACAGGGTACTTCGGGCAGTTCTTC. Translating it yields CASSIGTGYFGQFF. The whole variable domain, filled in from reference TRBV5-1 and TRBJ2-1, reads KAGVTQTPRYLIKTRGQQVTLSCSPISGHRSVSWYQQTPGQGLQFLFEYFSETQRNKGNFPGRFSGRQFSNSRSEMNVSTLELGDSALYLCASSIGTGYFGQFFGPGTRLTVL.

The rearrangement uses TRBV15 and TRBJ1-2; D gene unclear. Trimming stripped 1 base from V and 4 bases from J, with 13 bases between. This CDR3 spans 15 amino acids. CDR1 is LNHNV and CDR2 is YYDKDF in the germline V gene (reference sequence). The CDR3 bases are TGTGCCACCAGCAGAGCAGCTACTGGCGGCTATGGCTACACCTTC. This sequence encodes CATSRAATGGYGYTF.

The rearrangement joins TRBV4-3 to TRBJ1-2, with D unclear. The V gene's germline CDR1 is LGHNA and CDR2 YSLEER. Trimming stripped 5 bases from V and 1 base from J, with 11 bases between. The CDR3 is 14 residues long. CDR3 sequence reads: CASSSTEFNYGYTF. CDR3 in DNA: TGCGCCAGCAGCTCGACGGAATTTAACTATGGCTACACCTTC.

The genes are TRBV7-3 and TRBJ2-1, with a possible D match to TRBD2 (5 bases). Trimming left V 1 base short and J 3 bases short, with 16 bases between. The CDR3 spans 17 residues. Germline lookup yields CDR1 SGHTA and CDR2 FQGTGA. CDR3 in amino acids: CASSLRAVGTSYNEQFF. The CDR3, as DNA: TGTGCCAGCAGCTTAAGGGCGGTGGGTACTAGCTACAATGAGCAGTTCTTC.

V is TRBV15 and J is TRBJ2-1; D could derive from TRBD1 or TRBD2 (5 bases each). The V end lost 2 bases, the J end lost 5 bases, and 16 bases lay between the germline ends. This CDR3 has 16 residues. CDR1 LNHNV and CDR2 YYDKDF come from the germline V gene (reference sequence). The CDR3: CATSRTPNGANNEQFF. CDR3 coding DNA: TGTGCCACCAGCAGAACACCCAACGGGGCGAACAATGAGCAGTTCTTC. The complete variable domain, with remaining parts taken from reference TRBV15 and TRBJ2-1, reads DAMVIQNPRYQVTQFGKPVTLSCSQTLNHNVMYWYQQKSSQAPKLLFHYYDKDFNNEADTPDNFQSRRPNTSFCFLDIRSPGLGDTAMYLCATSRTPNGANNEQFFGPGTRLTVL.